This T cell receptor beta chain was profiled in a study of blood T cells in healthy people across ages (dated by TCRdb to the mid-2010s). About the study as a whole: In model experiments, template switching captured about one uniquely barcoded TCR beta cDNA molecule for every two T cells. To track age-related changes in TCR beta repertoire diversity, the study relied on deep sequencing normalized with unique cDNA molecular identifiers. The donors were split into four age groups: young (average 16 years), middle-aged (nearly 40), aged (over 55) and long-lived (roughly 88). Two additional independent replicas of 1 million unique cDNA reads from the same blood draw were analyzed for two donors (one aged 18 to 30 and one aged 80 or older).

Libraries came from 5' RACE. TCRdb lists the instrument as Illumina HiSeq 2500. The second PCR ran for roughly 7 to 12 cycles and used a J-beta primer mix along with a sample-barcoded 5' primer. Each TCR beta cDNA molecule received a unique molecular identifier from a template-switch 5' adaptor carrying 12 random nucleotides. At least 3 million CDR3-containing paired-end reads were obtained from each sample. First-strand cDNA was synthesized from all RNA with the Mint cDNA synthesis kit, primed by a TRBC-specific oligonucleotide. Following uracil-DNA glycosylase treatment, a first 18-cycle PCR with universal primers M1SS and BC2_uni_R was performed on all cDNA. The study's processing was this. Each sample was normalized by randomly selecting 1 million high-quality reads, each carrying a distinct molecular identifier. Reads sharing molecular identifiers were discarded rather than binned into consensus sequences. CDR3 identification, clonotype clustering and error correction used MiTCR with a Q25 quality threshold and the strictest error-elimination algorithm. A nonparametric unseen species model with Euler transformation was used to estimate a lower bound on total TCR beta diversity. TCRdb took the public reads, trimmed them with fastp at Q25, ran MiXCR for clone calling and kept in-frame beta chains. Every entry covers one CDR3 protein and lists the most common genes and DNA from its rows. TCRdb, not the original authors, processed these V and J calls. This sample gives over a million distinct CDR3 sequences in total; approximately 26% of them show up just once. The top ten hold 0.65% to 0.75% of the sample.

This clonotype was picked up many times. The antigen this receptor binds is unknown. No base-level quality is on record; no much larger clone is a single base apart. The V end loses 4 bases and the J end loses 4 bases, and a stretch of 7 bases separates them. CDR1 and CDR2 are drawn from the germline V gene (reference sequence): SEHNR, FQNEAQ. Taken from cysteine to phenylalanine, the CDR3 has 12 residues. This entry keeps only the CDR3 DNA: 36 bases, framed from base 1. Donors were about 36 systemically healthy Caucasian individuals from Russia aged roughly 6 to 90 years. Each donor gave 8 to 10 milliliters of peripheral blood, collected into EDTA-treated Vacutainer tubes. PBMCs were isolated by Ficoll-Paque density-gradient centrifugation, with at least 7 million obtained per sample. Trizol reagent was used to extract total RNA from PBMCs, with at least 5.5 micrograms per sample. The percentages of naive CD45RAhigh/CD27high T cells were determined by flow cytometry on a PBMC aliquot from every donor.

What the authors observed across the whole study: Because profiling used bulk unsorted PBMCs, naive and antigen-experienced compartments could not be compared conclusively. The long-lived group showed more naive CD4+ T cells, fewer expanded clones and increased TCR diversity than the aged group, suggesting age selection. Because the CMV infection status of the donors was unknown, age-related changes in expanded clonotypes may potentially have been confounded. Estimates of total diversity from one million sequenced T cells were regarded as lower bounds and underestimates. Observed TCR beta diversity per million T cells fell roughly linearly with age, and a significant reduction was already apparent by age around 44. The percentage of naive T cells measured by flow cytometry correlated strongly with observed TCR beta diversity.

The data were also submitted as part of a second study, on T cells of mothers and their children. The second investigation adds: Nine systemically healthy Caucasian individuals served as donors, namely three mothers together with their six children. cDNA synthesis used all of the extracted RNA, with around 1.5 ug of RNA in each 15 ul reaction. In the second PCR, the M1S primer introduced both the sample barcodes and 2-4 random nucleotides. Each mother yielded over 8 million TCR beta CDR3 reads and each child about 3 million reads. In both related and unrelated pairs, thymic selection shapes the output of TCR recombination in a similar way, with inherited differences having only a minor effect. Normalized repertoire overlap in related mother-child pairs was always slightly higher than in unrelated mother-child pairs, but the difference was never significant. Persistent microchimeric T cell clones were not detected, at a sensitivity of roughly 100 clones per million clonotypes. Deep NGS was used in the study to compare the TCR beta repertoires of mothers and children and to look for features that separate related mother-child pairs from unrelated individuals. On average, the children were roughly 11 +/- 4 years old, while the mothers were about 40 +/- 4 years old. After adapter ligation was performed with NEBNext reagents, the libraries were sequenced on an Illumina HiSeq 2000 with 100+100 nt paired-end reads. Mother and child libraries were prepared a month apart and sequenced in separate runs to prevent cross-contamination. Between roughly 450,000 and 2,200,000 distinct TCR beta clonotypes were identified per donor. Naive TCR beta clonotypes were estimated from low-frequency clonotypes matched to each donor's FACS-determined naive share, without sorting.

The sequence was obtained from a girl aged 2-15 years in good health. The chain joins TRBV7-9 to TRBJ1-2; the D gene identity is not certain. The sample consisted of blood. The sequenced DNA: TGTGCCAGCAGCTCGGACGGCTATGGCTACACCTTC. The translation is CASSSDGYGYTF.